Below, 21 T cell receptor beta chains from the same sample are listed, as sequenced in a study of cytomegalovirus exposure and HLA in healthy donors. PCR used 60 Vbeta primers and 13 Jbeta primers. Sequencing was performed with immunoSEQ multiplex PCR; in TCRdb, only in-frame clones are kept and a portion is missing. This repertoire shows around 94,000 clones, over 50% found once; its top ten account for about 3.8%. The sample taken for sequencing was PBMCs. All receptors derive from a man aged 25 to 45 in good health and CMV-seronegative.

The chain has TRBV19 and TRBJ1-1, with 8 bases that match TRBD1. CDR1 and CDR2 from the germline V gene are LNHDA and SQIVND (reference sequence). This CDR3 region has 13 residues. V was clipped by 7 bases and J by 1 base; unmatched bases: 2. The CDR3 spells CASNDRGNTEAFF. The CDR3 region has the DNA TGTGCCAGTAACGACAGGGGGAACACTGAAGCTTTCTTT. Drawing the rest from reference TRBV19 and TRBJ1-1, the complete variable domain is DGGITQSPKYLFRKEGQNVTLSCEQNLNHDAMYWYRQDPGQGLRLIYYSQIVNDFQKGDIAEGYSVSREKKESFPLTVTSAQKNPTAFYLCASNDRGNTEAFFGQGTRLTVV.

The J gene is TRBJ2-1, the V gene TRBV7-9, with 8 nucleotides matching TRBD2. CDR3 length equals 16 residues. The germline V gene has CDR1 SEHNR and CDR2 FQNEAQ (reference sequence). Germline trimming cut 3 bases from V and 0 bases from J; bases unmatched to any gene: 4. The CDR3 sequence: CASSFLAGRSYNEQFF. CDR3 sequence (DNA): TGTGCCAGCAGCTTCTTAGCGGGACGCTCCTACAATGAGCAGTTCTTC. The whole variable domain, remainder taken from reference TRBV7-9 and TRBJ2-1, is DTGVSQNPRHKITKRGQNVTFRCDPISEHNRLYWYRQTLGQGPEFLTYFQNEAQLEKSRLLSDRFSAERPKGSFSTLEIQRTEQGDSAMYLCASSFLAGRSYNEQFFGPGTRLTVL.

This chain links TRBV7-3 with TRBJ2-2; tentatively, D is TRBD2 (6 bases). The germline CDR1 and CDR2 sequences are SGHTA and FQGTGA. The CDR3 has 17 residues. V was pared by 2 bases and J by 4 bases, with 17 bases between. CDR3 coding DNA: TGTGCCAGCAGCTTATACTACGGGGGAGCGGTCACCGGGGAGCTGTTTTTT. It specifies CASSLYYGGAVTGELFF. Complete variable domain (other parts from reference TRBV7-3 and TRBJ2-2): GAGVSQTPSNKVTEKGKYVELRCDPISGHTALYWYRQSLGQGPEFLIYFQGTGAADDSGLPNDRFFAVRPEGSVSTLKIQRTERGDSAVYLCASSLYYGGAVTGELFFGEGSRLTVL.

The rearrangement uses TRBV7-3 and TRBJ2-1, with 10 bases lining up with TRBD2. J lost 9 bases, V lost 1 base, and 12 bases had no gene match. The CDR3 is made up of 17 amino acids. Per the germline V gene, CDR1 is SGHTA and CDR2 is FQGTGA. The CDR3 coding sequence is TGTGCCAGCAGCTTAAGCCCGAGGGTAGCGGGGGGCGGTGAGCAGTTCTTC. Encoded protein: CASSLSPRVAGGGEQFF.

The rearrangement joins TRBV7-2 to TRBJ1-1; 10 bases are a match to TRBD1. The CDR3 runs to 15 residues. Germline V CDR1 and CDR2: SGHTA, FQGNSA. J gave up 3 bases and V 0 bases, and 1 base lay outside the gene matches. This CDR3 reads CASSLAGTGDTEAFF. CDR3 bases: TGTGCCAGCAGCTTAGCAGGGACAGGGGACACTGAAGCTTTCTTT. Full variable domain (rest looked up from reference TRBV7-2 and TRBJ1-1): GAGVSQSPSNKVTEKGKDVELRCDPISGHTALYWYRQSLGQGLEFLIYFQGNSAPDKSGLPSDRFSAERTGGSVSTLTIQRTQQEDSAVYLCASSLAGTGDTEAFFGQGTRLTVV.

This chain joins TRBV2 and TRBJ2-7; possibly TRBD2 for D (6 bases). Germline-derived CDR1 and CDR2 are SNHLY and FYNNEI. The CDR3 has 14 residues. V gave up 3 bases and J gave up 6 bases, with 15 bases separating them. CDR3 sequence: CASSDVAGIAEQYF. CDR3 coding DNA: TGTGCCAGCAGTGACGTTGCGGGAATCGCCGAGCAGTACTTC.

The CDR3 DNA follows: TGCGCCAGCAGCCAAGTTGGAACAGGAAATTCACCCCTCCACTTT. Translation gives CASSQVGTGNSPLHF. The J gene is TRBJ1-6, the V gene TRBV4-3; tentatively, D is TRBD1 (5 bases). The CDR3 extends over 15 amino acids. V shed 1 base and J shed 7 bases, with 11 bases lying between them. Germline V CDR1 and CDR2: LGHNA, YSLEER.

This clone was recorded a few times. The rearrangement uses TRBV7-2 and TRBJ1-2; D remains ambiguous. The V end lost 1 base, the J end lost 2 bases, and 8 bases lay between the germline ends. Germline V gene lookup returns CDR1 SGHTA and CDR2 FQGNSA. This CDR3 contains 14 residues. The CDR3 coding sequence is TGTGCCAGCAGCTTAGGACTCGGGAACTATGGCTACACCTTC. Protein sequence: CASSLGLGNYGYTF.

The V gene is TRBV19, the J gene TRBJ2-7, with TRBD1 identical over 8 bases. Germline V lookup: CDR1 LNHDA, CDR2 SQIVND (reference sequence). This CDR3 comprises 14 residues. V shed 4 bases and J 6 bases; nucleotides not matched to a gene: 8. This CDR3 reads CASSRRTGSGEQYF. As DNA, the CDR3 is TGTGCCAGTAGTAGGAGGACAGGGTCCGGCGAGCAGTACTTC.

V is TRBV14 and J is TRBJ1-3; possible D gene TRBD1, 6 bases. V gave up 2 bases and J gave up 7 bases, with 15 bases separating them. Germline loops: CDR1 SGHDN, CDR2 FVKESK. This CDR3 contains 15 residues. The CDR3 is CASSQPQGSGNTIYF. For the CDR3, the DNA is TGTGCCAGCAGCCAACCACAGGGTTCAGGGAACACCATATATTTT.

The J gene is TRBJ2-1, the V gene TRBV5-4, with D possibly being TRBD2 (6 bases). The CDR3 loop spans 15 amino acids. The germline CDR1 and CDR2 sequences are SGHNT and YYREEE (reference sequence). V lost 2 bases to trimming and J lost 3 bases, with 12 bases between them. The CDR3 protein is CASSLPSAIYNEQFF. In nucleotides, the CDR3 is TGTGCCAGCAGCTTACCTAGCGCAATCTACAATGAGCAGTTCTTC.

DNA for the CDR3: TGTGCCAGCAGCTTAAGGCAGGGGGCTGGGCAGCCCCAGCATTTT. It yields the protein CASSLRQGAGQPQHF. V gene TRBV11-2 combines with J gene TRBJ1-5; TRBD1 agrees at 8 bases. V shed 2 bases and J 7 bases; nucleotides not matched to a gene: 7. This CDR3 spans 15 amino acids. The germline gives CDR1 SGHAT, CDR2 FQNNGV.

This clone showed up just a few times. The rearrangement joins TRBV19 to TRBJ2-2, with D perhaps matching TRBD1 (5 bases). This CDR3 spans 19 amino acids. Trimming left V 3 bases short and J 6 bases short, with 26 bases between. From germline, CDR1 is LNHDA and CDR2 SQIVND (reference sequence). CDR3 sequence: CASSMLAGDLLRGAGELFF. CDR3 DNA: TGTGCCAGTAGTATGTTGGCAGGAGACCTTCTTAGGGGCGCCGGGGAGCTGTTTTTT. The variable domain in full, completed from reference TRBV19 and TRBJ2-2, reads DGGITQSPKYLFRKEGQNVTLSCEQNLNHDAMYWYRQDPGQGLRLIYYSQIVNDFQKGDIAEGYSVSREKKESFPLTVTSAQKNPTAFYLCASSMLAGDLLRGAGELFFGEGSRLTVL.

This clone occurred a few times. The chain employs TRBV5-1 and TRBJ1-6, with D possibly matching TRBD1 (6 bases). The ends were cut back, 4 bases at V and 7 bases at J, with 12 bases in the middle. The CDR3 is 14 residues long. Germline-derived CDR1 and CDR2 are SGHRS and YFSETQ. The CDR3 loop reads CASSPGTSNSPLHF. For the CDR3, the DNA is TGCGCCAGCAGCCCGGGGACAAGCAATTCACCCCTCCACTTT. Full variable domain (rest looked up from reference TRBV5-1 and TRBJ1-6): KAGVTQTPRYLIKTRGQQVTLSCSPISGHRSVSWYQQTPGQGLQFLFEYFSETQRNKGNFPGRFSGRQFSNSRSEMNVSTLELGDSALYLCASSPGTSNSPLHFGNGTRLTVT.

This clone was observed a handful of times. The chain joins TRBV6-6 to TRBJ2-2; 7 bases are shared with TRBD1. J lost 5 bases, V lost 5 bases, and 5 bases had no gene match. Germline V gene sequence: CDR1 MNHNY, CDR2 SVGAGI (reference sequence). CDR3 length equals 14 residues. The CDR3 loop is CASSAHRGTGELFF. The CDR3 nucleotides are TGTGCCAGCAGTGCCCACAGGGGAACCGGGGAGCTGTTTTTT.

This clone showed up just a few times. This chain uses TRBV5-1 with TRBJ2-5, with 8 bases lining up with TRBD2. CDR1 and CDR2 (germline): SGHRS, YFSETQ. The V and J ends lost 0 bases and 7 bases, in that order; junction bases with no gene match: 8. This CDR3 has 15 amino acids. This CDR3 reads CASSLASGGSGTQYF. The CDR3 nucleotides are TGCGCCAGCAGCTTGGCGAGCGGGGGTTCGGGGACCCAGTACTTC.

This clone was detected only a few times. This sequence joins TRBV6-5 and TRBJ2-3, with TRBD1 matching 7 bases. The germline V gene encodes CDR1 MNHEY and CDR2 SVGAGI. This CDR3 is 14 amino acids long. J was trimmed by 4 bases and V by 6 bases; bases with no gene match: 7. CDR3 coding DNA: TGTGCCAGCAGCAGGACAGGTGGAGCAGATACGCAGTATTTT. Amino acid sequence: CASSRTGGADTQYF.

V and J are TRBV7-9 and TRBJ2-3, with 9 bases identical to TRBD1. The length of the CDR3 is 13 residues. Trimming took 6 bases from V and 6 from J; bases not matched to a gene: 4. Germline loops: CDR1 SEHNR, CDR2 FQNEAQ (reference sequence). The CDR3 protein is CASRQGAADTQYF. DNA of the CDR3: TGTGCCAGCAGACAGGGGGCGGCGGATACGCAGTATTTT.

CDR3 sequence reads: CASSPMGQGGSYGYTF. The CDR3 DNA is TGTGCCAGCTCACCTATGGGACAGGGGGGCAGCTATGGCTACACCTTC. This chain links TRBV18 with TRBJ1-2; TRBD1 matches at 11 bases. Germline assignment: CDR1 KGHSH and CDR2 LQKENI. V trimming: 3 bases; J trimming: 4 bases; junction bases outside the gene matches: 7. This CDR3 region has 16 residues.

The chain joins TRBV6-5 to TRBJ1-6; D is undetermined. The CDR3 runs 16 residues. CDR1 and CDR2 from the germline V gene are MNHEY and SVGAGI. V shed 0 bases and J shed 0 bases, with 6 bases lying between them. For the CDR3, the DNA is TGTGCCAGCAGTTACTCGGGGAGCTCCTATAATTCACCCCTCCACTTT. As protein: CASSYSGSSYNSPLHF.

The chain carries TRBV5-1 and TRBJ2-4; the D gene is possibly TRBD2 (7 bases). The CDR3 extends over 15 amino acids. Germline CDR1 SGHRS, CDR2 YFSETQ. V gave up 6 bases and J gave up 1 base, with 14 bases separating them. CDR3 coding DNA: TGCGCCAGCACCCTAAGGGGGGGGGCCAAAAACATTCAGTACTTC. It translates to CASTLRGGAKNIQYF.